What follows are 17 T cell receptor beta chains derived from one specimen sequenced in a study of long-term antiretroviral therapy in people with HIV. Samples were assayed with immunoSEQ v3.0 at survey level. Libraries were prepared by immunoSEQ multiplex PCR; TCRdb keeps only in-frame clonotypes and omits some of them. Of about 28,000 clones in the sample, roughly 95% were seen once. The sequencing used unsorted PBMCs, collected approximately 6.3 years after starting antiretroviral therapy. The origin of the receptors is a man aged 25 to 40 with HIV.

The gene calls are TRBV5-6 and TRBJ2-7; possibly TRBD2 for D (5 bases). V was shortened by 3 bases and J by 5 bases, with 15 bases between the two germline ends. This CDR3 comprises 14 residues. Germline V CDR1 and CDR2: SGHDT, YYEEEE. In DNA, the CDR3 is TGTGCCAGCAGCTCCGGACTTATCTGGAACGAGCAGTACTTC. Amino acid sequence: CASSSGLIWNEQYF. The variable domain in full, completed from reference TRBV5-6 and TRBJ2-7, reads DAGVTQSPTHLIKTRGQQVTLRCSPKSGHDTVSWYQQALGQGPQFIFQYYEEEERQRGNFPDRFSGHQFPNYSSELNVNALLLGDSALYLCASSSGLIWNEQYFGPGTRLTVT.

The chain employs TRBV5-6 and TRBJ2-5; D might be TRBD1 or TRBD2, each matching 5 bases. Germline CDR1 and CDR2: SGHDT and YYEEEE. This CDR3 comprises 13 residues. The V and J ends lost 0 bases and 4 bases respectively, with 7 bases between them. The CDR3 region is CASSLAGRETQYF. CDR3 bases: TGTGCCAGCAGCTTGGCAGGGAGAGAGACCCAGTACTTC.

This chain joins TRBV21-1 and TRBJ2-7. TRBV21-1 constitutes a pseudogene. The CDR3 covers 14 residues. CDR3 region: CASSKVVGSYEQYF. In nucleotides, the CDR3 is TGTGCCAGCAGCAAAGTTGTAGGCTCCTACGAGCAGTACTTC.

The V and J genes are TRBV5-4 and TRBJ2-1; 9 bases line up with TRBD2. Germline CDR1 reads SGHNT; CDR2 reads YYREEE (reference sequence). V gave up 0 bases and J gave up 0 bases; unmatched junction bases: 10. CDR3 length equals 19 residues. CDR3 loop: CASSLAAGGARASYNEQFF. The CDR3 DNA is TGTGCCAGCAGCTTGGCGGCGGGAGGGGCCCGCGCCTCCTACAATGAGCAGTTCTTC.

The CDR3 is CASGSASGPKGTEAFF. CDR3 in DNA: TGTGCTAGTGGTTCCGCGTCGGGCCCGAAGGGCACTGAAGCTTTCTTT. The V call is TRBV12-5, the J call TRBJ1-1, with D uncertain. The V end lost 4 bases, the J end lost 4 bases, and 19 bases lay between the germline ends. Germline lookup yields CDR1 LGHNT and CDR2 FRNRAP. The CDR3 contains 16 residues.

CDR3 amino acids: CASSFSTGELFF. CDR3 nucleotides: TGTGCCAGCAGCTTTAGTACCGGGGAGCTGTTTTTT. The chain uses TRBV5-4 and TRBJ2-2; no definite D call. The V end was cut by 2 bases, the J end by 5 bases, with 4 bases between. CDR3 size: 12 residues. Per the germline V gene, CDR1 is SGHNT and CDR2 is YYREEE (reference sequence).

The chain is built from TRBV7-9 and TRBJ1-5; D is perhaps TRBD1 (6 bases). CDR1 is SEHNR and CDR2 is FQNEAQ in the germline V gene (reference sequence). CDR3 size: 14 residues. V was clipped by 4 bases and J by 1 base, with 8 bases between them. CDR3 sequence (DNA): TGTGCCAGCAGCTACGGGGGCAGCAATCAGCCCCAGCATTTT. Translating it yields CASSYGGSNQPQHF.

The rearrangement joins TRBV19 to TRBJ2-7, with 8 bases fitting TRBD1. This CDR3 contains 16 residues. Germline V gives CDR1 LNHDA, CDR2 SQIVND (reference sequence). J gave up 2 bases and V 0 bases, and 6 bases lay outside the gene matches. CDR3 protein: CASSIDEWTGPYEQYF. CDR3 sequence (DNA): TGTGCCAGTAGTATAGACGAGTGGACAGGGCCCTACGAGCAGTACTTC.

This chain joins TRBV28 and TRBJ2-7; no firm D call. Trimming took 7 bases from V and 6 from J, leaving 16 bases between them. CDR3 size: 13 residues. CDR1 is MDHEN and CDR2 is SYDVKM in the germline V gene. The CDR3, as DNA: TGTGCCAGCACCATGGTGGTCTCAGGCGAGCAGTACTTC. Encoded protein: CASTMVVSGEQYF.

This rearrangement joins TRBV18 to TRBJ2-7; maybe TRBD2 (6 bases). Germline assignment: CDR1 KGHSH and CDR2 LQKENI. The CDR3 is 14 residues long. Trimming pared 6 bases from V and 1 base from J, leaving 13 bases between. The CDR3 sequence is CASSSSRDSYEQYF. The CDR3 nucleotides are TGTGCCAGCTCCTCGTCGCGGGATTCCTACGAGCAGTACTTC.

V usage is TRBV7-9 and J usage is TRBJ2-3, with a weak D call TRBD2 (6 bases). The CDR3 sequence is 16 residues long. The germline V and J ends were trimmed by 4 bases and 2 bases, with 16 bases remaining between them. CDR1 is SEHNR and CDR2 is FQNEAQ in the germline V gene (reference sequence). This CDR3 reads CASSSSGVAATDTQYF. CDR3 nucleotides: TGTGCCAGCAGCTCTTCTGGGGTAGCGGCCACAGATACGCAGTATTTT.

This chain connects TRBV6-5 to TRBJ2-1, with TRBD2 identical over 11 bases. V trimming: 5 bases; J trimming: 3 bases; junction bases outside the gene matches: 0. The CDR3 runs to 14 residues. Germline-derived CDR1 and CDR2 are MNHEY and SVGAGI. CDR3 coding DNA: TGTGCCAGCAGTCTAGCGGGAGGCTACAATGAGCAGTTCTTC. Protein product: CASSLAGGYNEQFF.

Concerning this clone itself: The identical CDR3 is also encoded by other nucleotide sequences in the sample. The rearrangement links TRBV7-9 to TRBJ1-2, with TRBD1 matching over 8 bases. Germline V gene lookup returns CDR1 SEHNR and CDR2 FQNEAQ (reference sequence). V shed 5 bases and J 6 bases; nucleotides not matched to a gene: 8. There are 14 residues in the CDR3. This CDR3 reads CASSHPDRDHGYTF. The CDR3 DNA follows: TGTGCCAGCAGCCACCCGGACAGGGACCATGGCTACACCTTC.

This clone was detected only once. J is TRBJ2-5 and V is TRBV2; 9 bases line up with TRBD2. The J segment lost 4 bases and the V segment lost 5 bases, leaving 8 bases of the junction unmatched. Germline loops: CDR1 SNHLY, CDR2 FYNNEI. The CDR3 sequence is 15 residues long. The CDR3 spells CASSRTSGGLETQYF. CDR3 nucleotides: TGTGCCAGCAGTCGCACGAGCGGGGGGTTAGAGACCCAGTACTTC.

The rearrangement links TRBV30 to TRBJ2-2; D remains ambiguous. Per the germline V gene, CDR1 is GTSNPN and CDR2 is SVGIG (reference sequence). This CDR3 is 20 amino acids long. Deletions cut 1 base from V and 1 base from J, with 25 bases between. The CDR3 protein is CAWSGSPVRRAARNTGELFF. In DNA form, the CDR3 reads TGTGCCTGGAGTGGTTCACCAGTAAGAAGGGCGGCCCGGAACACCGGGGAGCTGTTTTTT.

The V and J genes are TRBV7-9 and TRBJ2-7, with D unresolved. Germline-derived CDR1 and CDR2 are SEHNR and FQNEAQ (reference sequence). The V end lost 5 bases, the J end lost 6 bases, and 17 bases lay between the germline ends. The CDR3 sequence is 14 residues long. The DNA of the CDR3 is TGTGCCAGCAGCCCCGAGGAAGGGTGGACCGAGCAGTACTTC. It translates to CASSPEEGWTEQYF.

This clone was detected once. This chain links TRBV30 with TRBJ1-2; D perhaps matches TRBD1 (5 bases). The CDR3 loop spans 13 amino acids. In germline, CDR1 is GTSNPN, CDR2 SVGIG (reference sequence). With 0 bases removed from V and 8 bases from J, the gap between germline ends came to 13 bases. CDR3 loop: CAWSVTGGDGYTF. CDR3 coding DNA: TGTGCCTGGAGTGTTACCGGGGGAGACGGCTACACCTTC.